These 2 T cell receptor beta chains originate from one sample sequenced in a study of blood T cell repertoires in COVID-19. The protocol was immunoSEQ multiplex PCR, while the TCRdb copy is restricted to in-frame clones and leaves out a portion. Of approximately 180,000 clones in the sample, 85% to 90% were seen once. Sequenced material: peripheral blood. Every receptor here comes from a man aged 35-49 years with active or convalescent COVID-19.

This clone has just a few counts. The chain employs TRBV5-4 and TRBJ2-7; 7 bases agree with TRBD1. This CDR3 has 14 residues. V was pared by 4 bases and J by 6 bases, with 10 bases of the junction left unmatched. Germline CDR1 SGHNT, CDR2 YYREEE (reference sequence). The CDR3 sequence is CASSLKKTGIEQYF. The CDR3 DNA reads TGTGCCAGCAGCCTCAAAAAGACAGGGATCGAGCAGTACTTC.

This clone was observed a single time. J is TRBJ1-5 and V is TRBV19, with 7 positions matching TRBD1. The CDR3 contains 15 residues. Germline V gene lookup returns CDR1 LNHDA and CDR2 SQIVND (reference sequence). Trimming took 2 bases from V and 5 from J; bases not matched to a gene: 6. CDR3 amino acids: CASSIKGQGDQPQHF. The CDR3 region has the DNA TGTGCCAGTAGTATAAAGGGCCAGGGGGATCAGCCCCAGCATTTT.